The entry below describes one TCR beta chain. Germline V gives CDR1 SEHNR, CDR2 FQNEAQ (reference sequence). The V end lost 1 base, the J end lost 8 bases, and 3 bases lay between the germline ends. The CDR3 consists of 11 residues. The source of the sample is a study of OX40 agonist ivuxolimab in advanced cancers. Some clones are missing from TCRdb's copy, which holds only in-frame ones; the method was immunoSEQ multiplex PCR. The sample has approximately 70,000 clones; approximately 80% are singletons. The chain couples TRBV7-9 to TRBJ2-1, with D unresolved. Sequenced material: CD4+ or CD8+ T cells sorted from blood, taken in a trial of the OX40 agonist ivuxolimab. This clonotype was obtained from an adult with an advanced solid tumor such as melanoma, head and neck, liver or kidney cancer. The CDR3 here is CASSLDYEQFF. DNA for the CDR3: TGTGCCAGCAGCTTAGACTATGAGCAGTTCTTC.